These 21 T cell receptor beta chains originate from one sample sequenced in a study of blood T cell repertoires in COVID-19. Assay used: immunoSEQ multiplex PCR; TCRdb lists only in-frame clones, some missing. The table includes more than 95,000 clones, over 80% detected once. The sequenced sample consisted of peripheral blood. The receptors shown here come from a man between 45 and 60 years old with acute or convalescent COVID-19.

This clone appeared a single time. The CDR3 reads CASSLAGQGGYGYTF. CDR3 DNA: TGTGCCAGCAGCTTAGCGGGACAGGGTGGCTATGGCTACACCTTC. The V call is TRBV7-9, the J call TRBJ1-2; 9 nucleotides line up with TRBD1. CDR3 length: 15 residues. Unmatched junction bases numbered 3, after V lost 0 bases and J lost 4 bases. Germline V gene data show CDR1 as SEHNR and CDR2 as FQNEAQ (reference sequence).

The chain joins TRBV19 to TRBJ2-2; no clear D gene. Germline V CDR1 and CDR2: LNHDA, SQIVND (reference sequence). The CDR3 runs to 15 residues. The V end lost 1 base, the J end lost 2 bases, and 8 bases lay between the germline ends. Here the CDR3 reads CASSIASSNTGELFF. The CDR3 region has the DNA TGTGCCAGTAGTATAGCCTCTAGTAACACCGGGGAGCTGTTTTTT.

To note about this clone: Other DNA sequences of this sample code for an identical CDR3. This chain uses TRBV7-6 with TRBJ2-1; 9 bases are shared with TRBD1. Germline loops: CDR1 SGHVS, CDR2 FNYEAQ. The CDR3 is made up of 15 amino acids. Losses at the gene ends were 3 bases for V and 2 bases for J; bases not matched to a gene: 2. The CDR3 DNA reads TGTGCCAGCAGCTTGGGACAGGGCCCCTACAATGAGCAGTTCTTC. The encoded protein is CASSLGQGPYNEQFF. Complete variable domain (other parts from reference TRBV7-6 and TRBJ2-1): GAGVSQSPRYKVTKRGQDVALRCDPISGHVSLYWYRQALGQGPEFLTYFNYEAQQDKSGLPNDRFSAERPEGSISTLTIQRTEQRDSAMYRCASSLGQGPYNEQFFGPGTRLTVL.

The V gene is TRBV4-1, the J gene TRBJ2-3, with D tentatively TRBD2 (6 bases). CDR1 and CDR2 from the germline V gene are MGHRA and YSYEKL. The CDR3 has 17 residues. Trimming took 4 bases from V and 3 from J, leaving 20 bases between them. The CDR3 DNA sequence: TGCGCCAGCAGCCCCTATCTCCGGGACGGAGGGACAGATACGCAGTATTTT. As protein: CASSPYLRDGGTDTQYF.

The V call is TRBV18, the J call TRBJ2-5, with TRBD1 matching over 7 bases. The CDR3 has 16 residues. V lost 3 bases, J lost 2 bases, and 9 bases stayed unmatched. Germline values: CDR1 KGHSH, CDR2 LQKENI. In DNA form, the CDR3 reads TGTGCCAGCTCACCGCGAGGGGGCGTAGGTCAAGAGACCCAGTACTTC. Protein product: CASSPRGGVGQETQYF.

The rearrangement joins TRBV5-1 to TRBJ2-5, with 11 bases lining up with TRBD2. This CDR3 is built from 15 residues. Germline CDR1 reads SGHRS; CDR2 reads YFSETQ. V was pared by 6 bases and J by 0 bases, with 4 bases of the junction left unmatched. This CDR3 is CASKGLAVYQETQYF. The CDR3 region has the DNA TGCGCCAGCAAGGGACTAGCGGTTTACCAAGAGACCCAGTACTTC.

The chain combines TRBV3-1 (or the pseudogene TRBV3-2) with TRBJ1-1; the match to TRBD1 covers 7 bases. Germline assignment: CDR1 LGHDT and CDR2 YNNKEL (reference sequence). The CDR3 totals 13 residues. J gave up 8 bases and V 1 base, and 4 bases lay outside the gene matches. CDR3: CASSQGTGVEAFF. In DNA, the CDR3 is TGTGCCAGCAGCCAAGGTACAGGGGTAGAAGCTTTCTTT.

The V and J genes are TRBV28 and TRBJ2-7; 9 nucleotides agree with TRBD2. This CDR3 region has 16 residues. CDR1 MDHEN and CDR2 SYDVKM come from the germline V gene. Trimming took 5 bases from V and 4 from J; bases not matched to a gene: 12. CDR3 protein: CASSLRSKREAYEQYF. The CDR3 region has the DNA TGTGCCAGCAGTCTCCGATCGAAGCGGGAGGCATACGAGCAGTACTTC. Supplemented by reference TRBV28 and TRBJ2-7, the full variable domain reads DVKVTQSSRYLVKRTGEKVFLECVQDMDHENMFWYRQDPGLGLRLIYFSYDVKMKEKGDIPEGYSVSREKKERFSLILESASTNQTSMYLCASSLRSKREAYEQYFGPGTRLTVT.

This clone occurred once. The rearrangement uses TRBV7-6 and TRBJ2-2, with D perhaps TRBD2 (6 bases). V was shortened by 4 bases and J by 0 bases, with 12 bases between the two germline ends. Per the germline V gene, CDR1 is SGHVS and CDR2 is FNYEAQ. This CDR3 spans 16 amino acids. As DNA, the CDR3 is TGTGCCAGCAGCTCTAGCGCCAGGGCGAACACCGGGGAGCTGTTTTTT. Residues: CASSSSARANTGELFF.

The chain carries TRBV7-8 and TRBJ2-1; 7 nucleotides agree with TRBD1. The germline CDR1 and CDR2 sequences are SGHVS and FQNEAQ. There are 12 residues in the CDR3. Trimming at V came to 5 bases and at J to 8 bases, leaving 3 bases not matched to a gene. The CDR3 DNA is TGTGCCAGCAGCACCGGGACAGATGAGCAGTTCTTC. Its translation: CASSTGTDEQFF. Variable domain in full (rest from reference TRBV7-8 and TRBJ2-1): GAGVSQSPRYKVAKRGQDVALRCDPISGHVSLFWYQQALGQGPEFLTYFQNEAQLDKSGLPSDRFFAERPEGSVSTLKIQRTQQEDSAVYLCASSTGTDEQFFGPGTRLTVL.

The CDR3 region has the DNA TGTGCCAGCAGTTCCCGGCCAGGGACTAGCGGCTACGAGCAGTACTTC. Translation gives CASSSRPGTSGYEQYF. The rearrangement joins TRBV27 to TRBJ2-7; TRBD2 matches 11 bases. With V trimmed by 4 bases and J by 3 bases, 8 bases remained unmatched. This CDR3 spans 16 amino acids. The germline gives CDR1 MNHEY, CDR2 SMNVEV (reference sequence).

This clone came up once. The rearrangement joins TRBV24-1 to TRBJ2-7; 9 positions match TRBD2. Germline V gene data show CDR1 as KGHDR and CDR2 as SFDVKD. The CDR3 is made up of 14 amino acids. J was trimmed by 6 bases and V by 5 bases; bases with no gene match: 7. The CDR3 DNA sequence: TGTGCCACCAGTGGTGGACTAGCGCCGGGCGAGCAGTACTTC. It translates to CATSGGLAPGEQYF.

This rearrangement joins TRBV18 to TRBJ1-4; 7 positions agree with TRBD1. The CDR3 contains 16 residues. The germline gives CDR1 KGHSH, CDR2 LQKENI. Losses at the gene ends were 3 bases for V and 2 bases for J; bases not matched to a gene: 6. This chain's CDR3 is CASSPDRVGTNEKLFF. CDR3 DNA sequence: TGTGCCAGCTCACCCGACAGGGTCGGTACTAATGAAAAACTGTTTTTT. The variable domain in full, with the rest retrieved from reference TRBV18 and TRBJ1-4, is NAGVMQNPRHLVRRRGQEARLRCSPMKGHSHVYWYRQLPEEGLKFMVYLQKENIIDESGMPKERFSAEFPKEGPSILRIQQVVRGDSAAYFCASSPDRVGTNEKLFFGSGTQLSVL.

The chain combines TRBV29-1 with TRBJ2-6; D not resolved. Germline-derived CDR1 and CDR2 are SQVTM and ANQGSEA. The CDR3 is made up of 15 amino acids. Trimming left V 4 bases short and J 0 bases short, with 10 bases between. CDR3 in amino acids: CSVVTPFSGANVLTF. The DNA for the CDR3 is TGCAGCGTTGTCACACCTTTCTCTGGGGCCAACGTCCTGACTTTC. The complete variable domain, with remaining parts taken from reference TRBV29-1 and TRBJ2-6, reads SAVISQKPSRDICQRGTSLTIQCQVDSQVTMMFWYRQQPGQSLTLIATANQGSEATYESGFVIDKFPISRPNLTFSTLTVSNMSPEDSSIYLCSVVTPFSGANVLTFGAGSRLTVL.

Points on this clone: The junction does not match germline at one end; this may be a read error. The chain employs TRBV6-2 or TRBV6-3 and TRBJ2-1; D is unresolved. This CDR3 is 13 amino acids long. Germline CDR1 is MNHEY and CDR2 is SVGEGT. CDR3 coding DNA: TGTGCCAGCAGCTCTGACTCCCACAATGAGCAGTTCTTC. It specifies CASSSDSHNEQFF.

The chain links TRBV27 to TRBJ1-1; possible D gene TRBD1, 6 bases. V lost 6 bases and J lost 6, with 17 bases in between. This CDR3 is built from 14 residues. Germline CDR1 reads MNHEY; CDR2 reads SMNVEV (reference sequence). CDR3 sequence: CASSQGGRVAEAFF. As DNA, the CDR3 is TGTGCCAGCAGCCAAGGGGGGAGGGTCGCTGAAGCTTTCTTT.

The chain recombines TRBV4-1 with TRBJ2-1; D ambiguous. The CDR3 loop spans 16 amino acids. Germline CDR1 reads MGHRA; CDR2 reads YSYEKL. Trimming cost V 1 base and J 4 bases, with 14 bases left between them. The CDR3: CASSQVPGGLYNEQFF. The CDR3 DNA is TGCGCCAGCAGCCAAGTCCCCGGCGGTCTATACAATGAGCAGTTCTTC.

CDR3 coding DNA: TGTGCCAGCAGCTTAGGTGCAGGGGCCCCGACCGAGCAGTACTTC. Translated: CASSLGAGAPTEQYF. The chain employs TRBV7-6 and TRBJ2-7, with D possibly being TRBD1 (6 bases). Between the trimmed V and J ends, which lost 1 base and 6 bases, there was a span of 16 bases. From germline, CDR1 is SGHVS and CDR2 FNYEAQ. This CDR3 is 15 amino acids long.

This clone was recorded a few times. The chain recombines TRBV7-9 with TRBJ2-5; maybe TRBD1 (5 bases). The CDR3 spans 16 residues. Germline values: CDR1 SEHNR, CDR2 FQNEAQ (reference sequence). Deletions cut 0 bases from V and 8 bases from J, with 19 bases between. The CDR3 DNA sequence: TGTGCCAGCAGCTTAGCGCAGGGAATGGCTCGGTATACCCAGTACTTC. Protein product: CASSLAQGMARYTQYF.

The rearrangement uses TRBV7-9 and TRBJ1-4, with 8 bases matching TRBD1. Germline CDR1 and CDR2: SEHNR and FQNEAQ (reference sequence). The V gene end was trimmed by 5 bases and the J gene end by 7 bases; junction bases not matched to a gene: 9. This CDR3 contains 15 residues. This CDR3 is CASSTRTGRTEKLFF. CDR3 DNA: TGTGCCAGCAGCACCCGGACAGGGAGAACTGAAAAACTGTTTTTT.

The V gene is TRBV6-2 or TRBV6-3, the J gene TRBJ2-3, with TRBD2 identical over 9 bases. The V gene's germline CDR1 is MNHEY and CDR2 SVGEGT. The CDR3 is 15 residues long. V was pared by 4 bases and J by 2 bases, with 4 bases of the junction left unmatched. The CDR3, as DNA: TGTGCCAGCAGTTGGGGACTAGCCCACACAGATACGCAGTATTTT. This translates into CASSWGLAHTDTQYF.